These 22 T cell receptor beta chains share one sample of origin, sequenced in a study. The protocol was immunoSEQ multiplex PCR, while the TCRdb copy is restricted to in-frame clones and leaves out a portion. The sample has 60,000 to 85,000 clones, just over 90% seen once. The source material was PBMCs. These receptors were collected from a man aged 40-50 years with rheumatoid arthritis.

This clone was found a few times. This CDR3 reads CASSPRPDSLYGYTF. Written as DNA, the CDR3 is TGTGCCAGCAGCCCTAGGCCGGACAGCCTCTATGGCTACACCTTC. The chain joins TRBV7-3 to TRBJ1-2; tentatively, D is TRBD1 (6 bases). The CDR3 loop spans 15 amino acids. V lost 5 bases to trimming and J lost 4 bases, with 17 bases between them. Germline-derived CDR1 and CDR2 are SGHTA and FQGTGA.

The gene calls are TRBV6-5 and TRBJ2-2; D might be TRBD1 or TRBD2, each matching 5 bases. Germline V gene sequence: CDR1 MNHEY, CDR2 SVGAGI. This CDR3 is 15 amino acids long. Trimming took off 2 bases at V and 7 bases at J, with 14 bases between the two ends. CDR3 nucleotides: TGTGCCAGCAGTTACACCGGGACCGTGGACGGGGAGCTGTTTTTT. Protein: CASSYTGTVDGELFF.

V is TRBV7-9 and J is TRBJ1-5, with D perhaps TRBD1 (5 bases). This CDR3 has 15 residues. V lost 10 bases and J lost 0, with 16 bases in between. Germline assignment: CDR1 SEHNR and CDR2 FQNEAQ (reference sequence). The CDR3, as DNA: TGTGCCATCTCTGAAGGGGAATATAGCAATCAGCCCCAGCATTTT. Translated: CAISEGEYSNQPQHF.

The chain joins TRBV4-3 to TRBJ1-1, with 7 nucleotides matching TRBD1. The CDR3 runs 14 residues. Per the germline V gene, CDR1 is LGHNA and CDR2 is YSLEER. The ends lost 2 bases at V and 7 bases at J; junction bases unmatched: 7. The DNA for the CDR3 is TGCGCCAGCAGCCAACAAGTCCGGGACAGTGAAGCTTTCTTT. The encoded protein is CASSQQVRDSEAFF.

V is TRBV5-1 and J is TRBJ2-7; 9 bases match TRBD1. The germline V gene has CDR1 SGHRS and CDR2 YFSETQ. CDR3 length: 16 residues. The J segment lost 0 bases and the V segment lost 1 base, leaving 5 bases of the junction unmatched. CDR3 residues: CASSLSGTGSSYEQYF. CDR3 bases: TGCGCCAGCAGCTTGAGTGGGACAGGGAGCTCCTACGAGCAGTACTTC.

The chain uses TRBV28 and TRBJ2-7; 8 positions agree with TRBD1. The CDR3 totals 15 residues. Germline V lookup: CDR1 MDHEN, CDR2 SYDVKM. V was pared by 7 bases and J by 0 bases, with 8 bases of the junction left unmatched. The CDR3 is CASTPSGTGSYEQYF. CDR3 sequence (DNA): TGTGCCAGCACCCCATCCGGGACAGGCTCCTACGAGCAGTACTTC. The entire variable domain, with the rest obtained from reference TRBV28 and TRBJ2-7, is as follows: DVKVTQSSRYLVKRTGEKVFLECVQDMDHENMFWYRQDPGLGLRLIYFSYDVKMKEKGDIPEGYSVSREKKERFSLILESASTNQTSMYLCASTPSGTGSYEQYFGPGTRLTVT.

The chain uses TRBV6-2 or TRBV6-3 and TRBJ1-2; 7 positions match TRBD1. Per germline, CDR1 MNHEY and CDR2 SVGEGT. After removal of 2 bases from V and 5 bases from J, the junction contained 5 bases not matched to a gene. The length of the CDR3 is 14 residues. CDR3 coding DNA: TGTGCCAGCAGTTACGAGGGGGCTCGTTATGGCTACACCTTC. This encodes CASSYEGARYGYTF.

The chain combines TRBV10-3 with TRBJ2-3, with TRBD2 matching over 9 bases. The V gene's germline CDR1 is ENHRY and CDR2 SYGVKD. With 3 bases clipped from V and 4 bases from J, the junction kept 8 bases outside the gene matches. The CDR3 runs to 16 residues. In nucleotides, the CDR3 is TGTGCCATCAGTGATTCTGTAGCGGGGGATTCAGATACGCAGTATTTT. This translates into CAISDSVAGDSDTQYF.

The chain joins TRBV4-1 to TRBJ1-4; the match to TRBD1 covers 8 bases. The CDR3 spans 15 residues. After removal of 2 bases from V and 8 bases from J, the junction contained 7 bases not matched to a gene. CDR1 is MGHRA, CDR2 YSYEKL, per germline. The CDR3 reads CASSQLATGEEKLFF. In nucleotides, the CDR3 is TGCGCCAGCAGCCAATTAGCGACAGGGGAGGAAAAACTGTTTTTT.

V usage is TRBV5-1 and J usage is TRBJ1-5; the match to TRBD1 covers 8 bases. In germline, CDR1 is SGHRS, CDR2 YFSETQ. The CDR3 spans 14 residues. With V trimmed by 0 bases and J by 6 bases, 2 bases remained unmatched. The CDR3 coding sequence is TGCGCCAGCAGCTTGGACGACAGGGGTCAGCCCCAGCATTTT. Protein product: CASSLDDRGQPQHF.

The chain carries TRBV10-1 and TRBJ1-1; TRBD1 might be the D (5 bases). The CDR3 is made up of 13 amino acids. The V gene lost 8 bases and the J gene lost 1 base, with 11 bases spanning the gap. CDR1 and CDR2 (germline): WNHNN, SYGVQD (reference sequence). CDR3 sequence (DNA): TGCGCCAGCTCCCGGGACGGGAACACTGAAGCTTTCTTT. Its protein is CASSRDGNTEAFF.

This chain links TRBV19 with TRBJ1-2; the D is unclear. The V end lost 3 bases, the J end lost 8 bases, and 28 bases lay between the germline ends. The germline gives CDR1 LNHDA, CDR2 SQIVND (reference sequence). The CDR3 has 18 residues. The CDR3 sequence: CASSIRAVPDPRTEGYTF. The CDR3 coding sequence is TGTGCCAGTAGTATTCGAGCCGTACCGGACCCGAGGACGGAGGGCTACACCTTC.

This sequence joins TRBV6-4 and TRBJ2-6; 7 nucleotides match TRBD1. This CDR3 comprises 16 residues. J was trimmed by 0 bases and V by 5 bases; bases with no gene match: 4. Germline lookup yields CDR1 MRHNA and CDR2 SNTAGT. The CDR3 sequence: CASSRTGVSGANVLTF. The DNA of the CDR3 is TGTGCCAGCAGTCGGACAGGCGTCTCTGGGGCCAACGTCCTGACTTTC.

The chain is built from TRBV28 and TRBJ1-1; 7 bases line up with TRBD1. The V gene end was trimmed by 3 bases and the J gene end by 4 bases; junction bases not matched to a gene: 8. Per the germline V gene, CDR1 is MDHEN and CDR2 is SYDVKM. The CDR3 is made up of 15 amino acids. The CDR3 DNA follows: TGTGCCAGCAGTTTCGGATCACAGGGGAGCACTGAAGCTTTCTTT. Amino acid sequence: CASSFGSQGSTEAFF.

This clone was counted once. V is TRBV5-1 and J is TRBJ2-4; unclear D gene. Trimming left V 1 base short and J 4 bases short, with 24 bases between. The CDR3 is made up of 19 amino acids. The V gene's germline CDR1 is SGHRS and CDR2 YFSETQ. CDR3 loop: CASSLFGGASDSSKNIQYF. As DNA, the CDR3 is TGCGCCAGCAGCTTGTTCGGTGGCGCGAGTGATAGTTCGAAAAACATTCAGTACTTC.

This chain joins TRBV7-2 and TRBJ2-3; D ambiguous. The CDR3 sequence is 13 residues long. CDR1 and CDR2 (germline): SGHTA, FQGNSA. V lost 5 bases, J lost 4 bases, and 10 bases lay in between. The CDR3 DNA follows: TGTGCCAGCAGCCAAAACAAGGCAGATACGCAGTATTTT. Its translation is CASSQNKADTQYF.

V gene TRBV6-5 combines with J gene TRBJ2-4, with 8 bases lining up with TRBD1. The V gene's germline CDR1 is MNHEY and CDR2 SVGAGI. The CDR3 consists of 15 residues. Trimming at V came to 6 bases and at J to 0 bases, leaving 4 bases not matched to a gene. The CDR3 nucleotides are TGTGCCAGCAGCCGGGACAGGCTAGCCAAAAACATTCAGTACTTC. It specifies CASSRDRLAKNIQYF.

The CDR3 is CASSLDRFRGAQETQYF. The CDR3 DNA reads as TGTGCCAGCAGCTTAGACAGGTTTCGCGGGGCCCAAGAGACCCAGTACTTC. J is TRBJ2-5 and V is TRBV7-2; D might be TRBD2 (6 bases). Germline-derived CDR1 and CDR2 are SGHTA and FQGNSA. This CDR3 region has 17 residues. The V end was cut by 1 base, the J end by 1 base, with 16 bases between. Supplemented by reference TRBV7-2 and TRBJ2-5, the full variable domain reads GAGVSQSPSNKVTEKGKDVELRCDPISGHTALYWYRQSLGQGLEFLIYFQGNSAPDKSGLPSDRFSAERTGGSVSTLTIQRTQQEDSAVYLCASSLDRFRGAQETQYFGPGTRLLVL.

The rearrangement links TRBV19 to TRBJ2-7, with 10 bases matching TRBD1. CDR1 LNHDA and CDR2 SQIVND come from the germline V gene (reference sequence). The CDR3 extends over 14 amino acids. The V segment lost 3 bases and the J segment 2 bases; nucleotides outside the gene matches: 1. The CDR3: CASSIGQGAYEQYF. The CDR3 nucleotides read TGTGCCAGTAGTATTGGACAGGGGGCCTACGAGCAGTACTTC.

This clone was recorded a few times. CDR3 in DNA: TGCAGTGCTAGTACCGGGGCTTCGGGAAACACCATATATTTT. It translates to CSASTGASGNTIYF. This chain uses TRBV20-1 with TRBJ1-3, with a tentative D call TRBD1 (5 bases). CDR3 size: 14 residues. Trimming cost V 3 bases and J 4 bases, with 13 bases left between them. The germline gives CDR1 DFQATT, CDR2 SNEGSKA (reference sequence).

CDR3 loop: CASSDGLAGANEQFF. The CDR3 nucleotides read TGTGCCAGCAGTGACGGACTAGCGGGAGCTAATGAGCAGTTCTTC. This chain joins TRBV7-8 and TRBJ2-7; 13 bases match TRBD2. The end of the DNA fits TRBJ2-1 better, so the J call may be wrong. The CDR3 is 15 residues long. CDR1 is SGHVS and CDR2 is FQNEAQ in the germline V gene.

The sample holds one count of this clone. This chain links TRBV2 with TRBJ1-5, with unresolved D. CDR3 length: 14 residues. V was cut by 1 base and J by 9 bases, with 13 bases left in between. Germline CDR1 SNHLY, CDR2 FYNNEI. CDR3 sequence: CASSEGVGGLPQHF. The CDR3 region has the DNA TGTGCCAGCAGTGAAGGAGTAGGCGGGTTGCCCCAGCATTTT.